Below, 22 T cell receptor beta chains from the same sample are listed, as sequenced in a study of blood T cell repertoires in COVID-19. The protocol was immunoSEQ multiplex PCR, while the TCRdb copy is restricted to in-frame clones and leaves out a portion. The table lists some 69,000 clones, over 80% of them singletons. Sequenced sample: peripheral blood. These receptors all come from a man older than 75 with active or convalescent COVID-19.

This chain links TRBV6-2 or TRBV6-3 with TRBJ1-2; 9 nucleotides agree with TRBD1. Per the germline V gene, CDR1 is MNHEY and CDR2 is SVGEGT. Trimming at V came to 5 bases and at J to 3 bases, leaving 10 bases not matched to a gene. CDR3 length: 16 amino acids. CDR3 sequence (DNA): TGTGCCAGCAGTACTCATCGGGGACAGGGCCACTATGGCTACACCTTC. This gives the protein CASSTHRGQGHYGYTF.

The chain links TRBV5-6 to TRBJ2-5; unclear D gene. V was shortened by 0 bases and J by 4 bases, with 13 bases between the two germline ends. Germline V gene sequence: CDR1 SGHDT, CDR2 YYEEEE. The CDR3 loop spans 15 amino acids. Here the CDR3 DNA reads TGTGCCAGCAGCTTGGTTGGCCGAAGAACAGAGACCCAGTACTTC. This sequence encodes CASSLVGRRTETQYF.

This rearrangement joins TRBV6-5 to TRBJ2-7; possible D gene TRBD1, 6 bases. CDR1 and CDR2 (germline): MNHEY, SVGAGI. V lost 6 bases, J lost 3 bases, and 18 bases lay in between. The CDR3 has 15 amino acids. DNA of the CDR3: TGTGCCAGCAGCCGATCTCCGGCAGGGGTCTACGAGCAGTACTTC. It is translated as CASSRSPAGVYEQYF.

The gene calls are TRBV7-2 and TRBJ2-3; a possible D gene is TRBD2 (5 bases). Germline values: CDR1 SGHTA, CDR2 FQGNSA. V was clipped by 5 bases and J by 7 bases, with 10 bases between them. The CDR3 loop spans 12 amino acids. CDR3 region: CASSAGGNTQYF. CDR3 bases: TGTGCCAGCAGCGCCGGAGGTAATACGCAGTATTTT.

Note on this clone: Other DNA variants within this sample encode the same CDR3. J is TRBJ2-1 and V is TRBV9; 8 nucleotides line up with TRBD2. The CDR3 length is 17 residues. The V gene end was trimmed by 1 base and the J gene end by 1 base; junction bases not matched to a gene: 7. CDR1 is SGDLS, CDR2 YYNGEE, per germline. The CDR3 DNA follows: TGTGCCAGCAGCGTATTACCCGGGACTAGTTCCTACAATGAGCAGTTCTTC. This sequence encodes CASSVLPGTSSYNEQFF.

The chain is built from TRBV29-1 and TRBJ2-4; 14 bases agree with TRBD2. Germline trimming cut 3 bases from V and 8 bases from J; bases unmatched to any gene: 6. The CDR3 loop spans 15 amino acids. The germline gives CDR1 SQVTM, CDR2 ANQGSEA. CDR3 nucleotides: TGCAGCGTTGAGGGGACTAGCGGGAGTCAGTACATTCAGTACTTC. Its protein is CSVEGTSGSQYIQYF.

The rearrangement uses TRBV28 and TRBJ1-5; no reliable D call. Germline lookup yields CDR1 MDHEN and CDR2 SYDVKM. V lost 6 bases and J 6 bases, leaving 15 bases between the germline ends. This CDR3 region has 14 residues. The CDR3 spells CASSRPGLGQPQHF. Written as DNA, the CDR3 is TGTGCCAGCAGCCGACCCGGGTTGGGTCAGCCCCAGCATTTT.

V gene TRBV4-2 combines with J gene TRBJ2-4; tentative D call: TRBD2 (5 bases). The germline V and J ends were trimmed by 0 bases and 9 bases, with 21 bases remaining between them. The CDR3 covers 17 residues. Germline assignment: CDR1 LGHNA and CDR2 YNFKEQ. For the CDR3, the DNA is TGTGCCAGCAGCCAAGAGACGGAGGCAGCGGCCGGGTCCATTCAGTACTTC. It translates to CASSQETEAAAGSIQYF.

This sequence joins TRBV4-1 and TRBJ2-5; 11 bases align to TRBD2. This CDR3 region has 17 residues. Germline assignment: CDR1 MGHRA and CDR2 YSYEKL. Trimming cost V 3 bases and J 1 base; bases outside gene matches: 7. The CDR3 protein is CASSQTKTSGIQETQYF. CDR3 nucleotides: TGCGCCAGCAGCCAGACTAAGACTAGCGGGATCCAAGAGACCCAGTACTTC.

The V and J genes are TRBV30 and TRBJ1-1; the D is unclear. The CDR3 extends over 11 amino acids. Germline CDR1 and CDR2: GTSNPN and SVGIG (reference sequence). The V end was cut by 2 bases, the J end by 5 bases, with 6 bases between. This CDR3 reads CAWSMRTEAFF. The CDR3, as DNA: TGTGCCTGGAGTATGCGGACTGAAGCTTTCTTT.

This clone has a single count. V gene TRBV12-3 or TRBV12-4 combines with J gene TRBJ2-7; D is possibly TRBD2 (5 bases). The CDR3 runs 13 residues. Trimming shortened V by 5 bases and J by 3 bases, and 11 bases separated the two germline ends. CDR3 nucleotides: TGTGCCAGCAGTCTTCATGGAGGCTACGAGCAGTACTTC. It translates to CASSLHGGYEQYF.

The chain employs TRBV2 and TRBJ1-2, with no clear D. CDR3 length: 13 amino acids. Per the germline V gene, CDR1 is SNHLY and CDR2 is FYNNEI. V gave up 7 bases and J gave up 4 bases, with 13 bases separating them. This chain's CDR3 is CASMPLGSYGYTF. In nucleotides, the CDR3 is TGTGCCAGCATGCCTTTGGGGAGCTATGGCTACACCTTC.

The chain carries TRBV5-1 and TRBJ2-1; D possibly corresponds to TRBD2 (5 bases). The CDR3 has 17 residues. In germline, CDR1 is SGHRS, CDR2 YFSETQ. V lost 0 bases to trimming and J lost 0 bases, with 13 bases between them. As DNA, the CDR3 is TGCGCCAGCAGCTTGGTAAGCGGAGCCGGCTCCTACAATGAGCAGTTCTTC. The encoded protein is CASSLVSGAGSYNEQFF.

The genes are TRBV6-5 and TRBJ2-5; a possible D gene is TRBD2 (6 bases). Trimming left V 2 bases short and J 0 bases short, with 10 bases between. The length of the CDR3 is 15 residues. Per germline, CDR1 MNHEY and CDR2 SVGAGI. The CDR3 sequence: CASSYGGINQETQYF. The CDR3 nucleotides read TGTGCCAGCAGTTACGGCGGGATTAACCAAGAGACCCAGTACTTC.

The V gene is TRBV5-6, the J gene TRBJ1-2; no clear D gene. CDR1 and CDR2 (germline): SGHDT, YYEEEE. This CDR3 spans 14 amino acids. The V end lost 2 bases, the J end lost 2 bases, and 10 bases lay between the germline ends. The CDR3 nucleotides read TGTGCCAGCAGCTTATCAGGATCCAACTATGGCTACACCTTC. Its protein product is CASSLSGSNYGYTF.

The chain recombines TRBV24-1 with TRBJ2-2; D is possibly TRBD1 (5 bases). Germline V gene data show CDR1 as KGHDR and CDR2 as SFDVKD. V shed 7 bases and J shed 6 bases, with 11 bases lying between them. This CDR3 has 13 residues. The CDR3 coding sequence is TGTGCCACCAGGGCAGGGTGGCCCGGGGAGCTGTTTTTT. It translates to CATRAGWPGELFF.

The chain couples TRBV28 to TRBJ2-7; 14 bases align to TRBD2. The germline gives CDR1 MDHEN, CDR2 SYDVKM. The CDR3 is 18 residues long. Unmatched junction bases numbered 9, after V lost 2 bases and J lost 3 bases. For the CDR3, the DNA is TGTGCCAGCAGTTTAACCCCCCCCGGGACTAGCGGGAGCTACGAGCAGTACTTC. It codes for CASSLTPPGTSGSYEQYF.

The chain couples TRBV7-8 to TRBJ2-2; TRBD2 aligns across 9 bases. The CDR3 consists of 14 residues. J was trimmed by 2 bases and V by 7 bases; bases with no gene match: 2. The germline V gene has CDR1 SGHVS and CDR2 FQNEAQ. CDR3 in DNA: TGTGCCAGCAAGCGGGGGGAAAACACCGGGGAGCTGTTTTTT. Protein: CASKRGENTGELFF.

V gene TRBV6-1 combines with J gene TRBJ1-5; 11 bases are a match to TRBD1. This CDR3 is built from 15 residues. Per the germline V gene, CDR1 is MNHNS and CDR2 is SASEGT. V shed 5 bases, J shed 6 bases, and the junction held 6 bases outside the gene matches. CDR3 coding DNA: TGTGCCAGCAGTCTCGGACAGGGGGCATTTCAGCCCCAGCATTTT. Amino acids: CASSLGQGAFQPQHF.

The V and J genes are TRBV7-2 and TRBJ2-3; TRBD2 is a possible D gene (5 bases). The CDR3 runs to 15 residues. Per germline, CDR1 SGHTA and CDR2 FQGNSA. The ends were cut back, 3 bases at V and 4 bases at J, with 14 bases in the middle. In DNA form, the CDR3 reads TGTGCCAGCAGCTTGTCCGGACTGGTAGCAGATACGCAGTATTTT. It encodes CASSLSGLVADTQYF.

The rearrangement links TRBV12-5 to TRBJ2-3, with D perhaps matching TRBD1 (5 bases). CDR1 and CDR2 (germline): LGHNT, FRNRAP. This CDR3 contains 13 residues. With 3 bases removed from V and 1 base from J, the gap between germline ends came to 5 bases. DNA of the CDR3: TGTGCTAGTGGTTTACAGGGCACAGATACGCAGTATTTT. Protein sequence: CASGLQGTDTQYF.

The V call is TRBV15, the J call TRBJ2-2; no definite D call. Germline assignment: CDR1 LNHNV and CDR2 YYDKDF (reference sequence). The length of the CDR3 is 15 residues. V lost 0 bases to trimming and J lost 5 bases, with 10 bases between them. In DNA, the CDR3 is TGTGCCACCAGCAGAGACCGGCGCAGGACCGGGGAGCTGTTTTTT. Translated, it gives CATSRDRRRTGELFF.